The 5 T cell receptor beta chains below were found in one sample sequenced in a study of T-cell reconstitution after alpha-beta-depleted transplantation in children. It was with unique molecular identifiers that the TCRbeta library was prepared. TCRdb called the PCR reads again in MiXCR, with one record for every CDR3 protein. The repertoire holds under 450,000 distinct CDR3 sequences, with about 14% as singletons. The source was PBMCs, collected from the stem cell graft. Receptors originate from a human donor who donated a stem cell graft to a child with Fanconi anemia.

J is TRBJ2-5 and V is TRBV12-3 or TRBV12-4; D perhaps matches TRBD2 (6 bases). CDR3 length: 14 residues. With 4 bases removed from V and 4 bases from J, the gap between germline ends came to 13 bases. The CDR3, as DNA: TGTGCCAGCAGTTCATGGGACGGGGGAGAGACCCAGTACTTC. Translated, it gives CASSSWDGGETQYF.

This clonotype occurred a few times. The chain is built from TRBV2 and TRBJ1-1; tentative D call: TRBD1 (6 bases). V lost 7 bases, J lost 6 bases, and 15 bases lay in between. This CDR3 spans 13 amino acids. CDR1 is SNHLY and CDR2 is FYNNEI in the germline V gene. Written as DNA, the CDR3 is TGTGCCAGCACCTCAGAACAGGGATCTGAAGCTTTCTTT. Protein product: CASTSEQGSEAFF.

A few counts support this clonotype. The V call is TRBV7-9, the J call TRBJ1-2; D call uncertain. The germline V and J ends were trimmed by 5 bases and 4 bases, with 11 bases remaining between them. Germline V CDR1 and CDR2: SEHNR, FQNEAQ (reference sequence). This CDR3 spans 13 amino acids. CDR3 loop: CASSTPLRYGYTF. The CDR3, as DNA: TGTGCCAGCAGCACGCCCCTCCGCTATGGCTACACCTTC.

This clonotype showed up just a few times. The chain combines TRBV4-3 with TRBJ1-1; a weak D match, TRBD1 (6 bases). V gave up 1 base and J gave up 0 bases, with 12 bases separating them. Germline V CDR1 and CDR2: LGHNA, YSLEER. The CDR3 consists of 16 residues. The CDR3 here is CASSQGGGGLNTEAFF. CDR3 bases: TGCGCCAGCAGCCAAGGGGGCGGGGGCCTGAACACTGAAGCTTTCTTT.

This clonotype was detected many times. CDR3 residues: CSVGRLQETQYF. DNA for the CDR3: TGCAGCGTTGGGAGGTTACAAGAGACCCAGTACTTC. V gene TRBV29-1 combines with J gene TRBJ2-5, with TRBD2 as a possible D gene (5 bases). CDR3 length: 12 amino acids. From germline, CDR1 is SQVTM and CDR2 ANQGSEA. Trimming left V 4 bases short and J 2 bases short, with 8 bases between.